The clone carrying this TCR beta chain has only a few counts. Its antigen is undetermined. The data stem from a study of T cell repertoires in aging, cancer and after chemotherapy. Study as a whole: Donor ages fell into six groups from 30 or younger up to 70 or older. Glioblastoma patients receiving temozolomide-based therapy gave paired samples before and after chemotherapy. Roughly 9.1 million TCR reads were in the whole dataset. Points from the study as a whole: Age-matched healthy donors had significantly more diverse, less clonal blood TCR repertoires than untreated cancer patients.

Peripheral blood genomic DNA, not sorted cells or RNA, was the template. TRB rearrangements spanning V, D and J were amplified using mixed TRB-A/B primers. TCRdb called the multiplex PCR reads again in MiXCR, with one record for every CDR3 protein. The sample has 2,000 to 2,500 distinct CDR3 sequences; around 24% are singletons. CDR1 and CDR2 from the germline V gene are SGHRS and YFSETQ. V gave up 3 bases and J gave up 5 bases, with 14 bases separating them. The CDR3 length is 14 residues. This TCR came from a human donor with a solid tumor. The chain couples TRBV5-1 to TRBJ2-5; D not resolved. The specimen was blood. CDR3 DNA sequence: TGCGCCAGCAGCTCCGCCGTAGGGAAGGAGACCCAGTACTTC. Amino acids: CASSSAVGKETQYF.